This T cell receptor (beta chain) was found in a study of shared clonotypes between healthy human individuals. This table comes from immunoSEQ multiplex PCR, and its TCRdb copy is limited to in-frame clones, with some not included. The repertoire has about 2.3 million clones, approximately 90% of them found once; the top ten carry roughly 0.34%. The CDR3 spans 15 residues. Trimming cost V 3 bases and J 5 bases, with 14 bases left between them. Germline CDR1 is SGHTA and CDR2 is FQGNSA. The sequencing input was naive CD4+ T cells from PBMCs. The subset was: CD45RA+ positively selected. The receptor was isolated from a man aged 18 to 35 in good health. Some clones in this sample may be carry-over from other donors' samples. The chain combines TRBV7-2 with TRBJ2-1; weak D call: TRBD2 (5 bases). The CDR3 loop reads CASSFLAPLNNEQFF. For the CDR3, the DNA is TGTGCCAGCAGCTTCCTAGCTCCCCTCAACAATGAGCAGTTCTTC. Combining the CDR3 with reference TRBV7-2 and TRBJ2-1 gives the whole variable domain GAGVSQSPSNKVTEKGKDVELRCDPISGHTALYWYRQSLGQGLEFLIYFQGNSAPDKSGLPSDRFSAERTGGSVSTLTIQRTQQEDSAVYLCASSFLAPLNNEQFFGPGTRLTVL.